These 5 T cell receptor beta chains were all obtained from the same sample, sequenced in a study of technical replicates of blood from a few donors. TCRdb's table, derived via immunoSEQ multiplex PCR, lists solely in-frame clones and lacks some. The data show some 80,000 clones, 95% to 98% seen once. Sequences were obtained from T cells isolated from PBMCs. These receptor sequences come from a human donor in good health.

For the CDR3, the DNA is TGCAGCGTTGGGGCGGGGTTCTCTGGGGCCAACGTCCTGACTTTC. Translated, it gives CSVGAGFSGANVLTF. This chain joins TRBV29-1 and TRBJ2-6, with a possible D match to TRBD2 (6 bases). The germline V and J ends were trimmed by 4 bases and 0 bases, with 10 bases remaining between them. This CDR3 is built from 15 residues. Germline lookup yields CDR1 SQVTM and CDR2 ANQGSEA.

For the CDR3, the DNA is TGTGCCAGCAGCCCGGGGGGAGCCCTCCGCGAGCAGTACTTC. Its protein is CASSPGGALREQYF. V and J are TRBV27 and TRBJ2-7, with 7 positions matching TRBD2. In germline, CDR1 is MNHEY, CDR2 SMNVEV (reference sequence). The CDR3 is made up of 14 amino acids. V dropped 6 bases and J dropped 6; count of bases not matched to a gene: 11.

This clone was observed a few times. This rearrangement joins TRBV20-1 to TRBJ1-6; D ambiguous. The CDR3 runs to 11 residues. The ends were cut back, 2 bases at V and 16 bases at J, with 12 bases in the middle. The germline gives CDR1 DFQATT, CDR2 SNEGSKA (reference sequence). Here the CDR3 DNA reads TGCAGTGCTAGAAATTCGGACTCTCTCCACTTT. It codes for CSARNSDSLHF.

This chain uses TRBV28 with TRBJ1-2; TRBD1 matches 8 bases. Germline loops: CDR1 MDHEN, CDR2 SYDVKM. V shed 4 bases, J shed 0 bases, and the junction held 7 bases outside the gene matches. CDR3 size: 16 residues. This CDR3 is CASSSSQGAANYGYTF. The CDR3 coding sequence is TGTGCCAGCAGTTCGAGTCAGGGGGCTGCTAACTATGGCTACACCTTC.

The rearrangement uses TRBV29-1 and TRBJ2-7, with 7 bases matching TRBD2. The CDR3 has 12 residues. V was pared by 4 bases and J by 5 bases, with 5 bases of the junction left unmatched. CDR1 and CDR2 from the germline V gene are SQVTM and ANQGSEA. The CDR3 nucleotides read TGCAGCGTTGTGGCGGGAGTTGACGAGCAGTACTTC. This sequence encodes CSVVAGVDEQYF.